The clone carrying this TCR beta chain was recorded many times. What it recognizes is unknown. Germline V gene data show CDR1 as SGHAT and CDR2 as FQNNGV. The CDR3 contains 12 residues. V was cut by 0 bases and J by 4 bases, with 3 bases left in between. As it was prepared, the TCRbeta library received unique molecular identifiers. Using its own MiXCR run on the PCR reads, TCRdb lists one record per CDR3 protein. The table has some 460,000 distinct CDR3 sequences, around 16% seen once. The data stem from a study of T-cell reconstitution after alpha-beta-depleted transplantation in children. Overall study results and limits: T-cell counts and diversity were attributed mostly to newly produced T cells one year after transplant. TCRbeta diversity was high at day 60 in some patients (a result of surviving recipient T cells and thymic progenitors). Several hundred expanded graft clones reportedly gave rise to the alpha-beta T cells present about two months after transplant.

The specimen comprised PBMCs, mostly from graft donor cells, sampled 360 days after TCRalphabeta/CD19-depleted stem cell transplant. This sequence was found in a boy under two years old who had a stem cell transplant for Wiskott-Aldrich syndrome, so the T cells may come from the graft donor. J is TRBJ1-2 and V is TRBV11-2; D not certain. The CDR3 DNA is TGTGCCAGCAGCTTAGATGGCTATGGCTACACCTTC. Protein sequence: CASSLDGYGYTF. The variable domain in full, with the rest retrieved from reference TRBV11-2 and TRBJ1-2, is EAGVAQSPRYKIIEKRQSVAFWCNPISGHATLYWYQQILGQGPKLLIQFQNNGVVDDSQLPKDRFSAERLKGVDSTLKIQPAKLEDSAVYLCASSLDGYGYTFGSGTRLTVV.